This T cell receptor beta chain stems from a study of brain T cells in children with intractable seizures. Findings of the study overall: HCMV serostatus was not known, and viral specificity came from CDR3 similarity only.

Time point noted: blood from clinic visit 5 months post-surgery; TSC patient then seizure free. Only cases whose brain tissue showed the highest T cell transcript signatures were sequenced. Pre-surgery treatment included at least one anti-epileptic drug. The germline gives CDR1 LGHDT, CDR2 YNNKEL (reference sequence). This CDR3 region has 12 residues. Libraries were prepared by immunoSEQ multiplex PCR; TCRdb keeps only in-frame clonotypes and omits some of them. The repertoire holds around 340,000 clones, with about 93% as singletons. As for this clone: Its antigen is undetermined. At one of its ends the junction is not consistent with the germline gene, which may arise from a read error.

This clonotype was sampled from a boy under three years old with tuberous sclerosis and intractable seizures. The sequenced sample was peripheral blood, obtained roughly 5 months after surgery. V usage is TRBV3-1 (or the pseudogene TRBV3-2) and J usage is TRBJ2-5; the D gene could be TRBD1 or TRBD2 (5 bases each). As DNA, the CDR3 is TGTGCCAGCAGCCAAGGGGACCGTGCCCTCCACTTC. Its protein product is CASSQGDRALHF.